These T cell receptor beta chains were read from a single sample in a study of CD8 T cells in Susac syndrome. MiXCR, run by TCRdb on the immunoSEQ multiplex PCR reads, gives a single entry per CDR3 protein. The sample records around 270,000 distinct CDR3 sequences, over 75% being singletons. Sequencing was done on a sample of CD8+ T cells from PBMCs. These TCRs come from a human donor with multiple sclerosis. Both conserved end residues are part of each CDR3. A D gene is named only where the DNA matches it firmly. Clone size is not always given. Where it is, it says once, few, many or a class for expanded clones.

cdr3_aa cdr3_nt clone_size j_call v_call d_call
CASAARGGEQYF TGTGCCAGCGCGGCAAGGGGGGGTGAGCAGTACTTC NA TRBJ2-7 TRBV9 NA
CASSSPGRDTEAFF TGTGCCAGCAGCTCCCCCGGGAGGGACACTGAAGCTTTCTTT NA TRBJ1-1 TRBV7-9 NA
CASSYSLWASTDTQYF TGTGCCAGCAGTTACTCGTTATGGGCCTCCACAGATACGCAGTATTTT few TRBJ2-3 TRBV6-5 NA
CASSPGQGSTDTQYF TGTGCCAGCAGCCCGGGACAGGGGAGCACAGATACGCAGTATTTT NA TRBJ2-3 TRBV7-3 TRBD1
CSARGVQGQGGPQETQYF TGCAGTGCTAGAGGAGTTCAGGGACAGGGAGGACCCCAAGAGACCCAGTACTTC NA TRBJ2-5 TRBV20-1 TRBD1
CSVEDRLQETQYF TGCAGCGTTGAAGACAGGCTCCAAGAGACCCAGTACTTC NA TRBJ2-5 TRBV29-1 NA
CASSQGAASGSHEQFF TGTGCCAGCAGCCAAGGGGCGGCTAGCGGGAGTCATGAGCAGTTCTTC NA TRBJ2-1 TRBV14 TRBD2
CASRLALRTQYF TGTGCAAGTCGCTTAGCACTGCGGACGCAGTATTTT NA TRBJ2-3 TRBV12-2 NA
CSVGKGGDQPQHF TGCAGCGTTGGTAAGGGGGGGGATCAGCCCCAGCATTTT NA TRBJ1-5 TRBV29-1 NA
CASSPFGGNYNEQFF TGTGCCAGCAGCCCCTTTGGCGGGAATTACAATGAGCAGTTCTTC NA TRBJ2-1 TRBV7-3 NA
CASSYPSSGRDNNEQFF TGTGCCAGCAGTTACCCCTCTAGCGGGAGAGATAACAATGAGCAGTTCTTC NA TRBJ2-1 TRBV6-2/TRBV6-3 TRBD2
CASSLAGPVYEQYF TGTGCCAGCAGCTTGGCGGGTCCCGTGTACGAGCAGTACTTC NA TRBJ2-7 TRBV5-4 NA
CAWSLQGNYEQYF TGTGCCTGGAGCCTACAGGGGAACTACGAGCAGTACTTC NA TRBJ2-7 TRBV30 TRBD1
CSGAWGLIPEQFF TGCAGTGGCGCCTGGGGGCTAATTCCTGAGCAGTTCTTC once TRBJ2-1 TRBV20-1 NA
CASSQGDGSAEQYF TGCGCCAGCAGCCAAGGCGACGGATCGGCAGAACAGTACTTC once TRBJ2-7 TRBV4-3 NA
CSAIDRDKSTDTQYF TGCAGTGCTATCGACCGGGACAAGTCCACAGATACGCAGTATTTT NA TRBJ2-3 TRBV20-1 NA
CASSQGAGYEQFF TGTGCCAGCAGCCAAGGGGCAGGGTATGAGCAGTTCTTC NA TRBJ2-1 TRBV3-1 NA
CASSSLRGTGELFF TGTGCCAGCAGCTCCCTAAGGGGCACCGGGGAGCTGTTTTTT NA TRBJ2-2 TRBV11-2 NA
CASSPRLAGGYSTGELFF TGTGCCAGCAGTCCCCGACTAGCGGGGGGTTATAGCACCGGGGAGCTGTTTTTT few TRBJ2-2 TRBV2 TRBD2
CASSLGTPYQFF TGTGCCAGCAGCCTTGGGACGCCTTATCAGTTCTTC NA TRBJ2-1 TRBV12-3/TRBV12-4 NA
CASSLWGVAGGRDDEQFF TGCGCCAGCAGTCTATGGGGTGTAGCGGGAGGGCGGGACGATGAGCAGTTCTTC NA TRBJ2-1 TRBV5-1 TRBD2
CASSSRYRGPSYNEQFF TGTGCCAGCAGCTCCCGTTACAGGGGGCCCTCCTACAATGAGCAGTTCTTC once TRBJ2-1 TRBV7-2 TRBD1
CASGWKQVGGANVLTF TGTGCCAGCGGGTGGAAGCAGGTCGGCGGGGCCAACGTCCTGACTTTC NA TRBJ2-6 TRBV6-6 NA
CSAVLGGTDYNEQFF TGCAGTGCCGTTCTCGGTGGAACTGACTACAATGAGCAGTTCTTC NA TRBJ2-1 TRBV20-1 NA
CASTSSRRVIDTQYF TGTGCCAGCACCTCCTCGCGGCGGGTGATAGATACGCAGTATTTT NA TRBJ2-3 TRBV11-2 NA
CASSCRTSGGPADPPQKETQYF TGTGCCAGCAGTTGTCGGACTAGCGGGGGCCCAGCCGACCCCCCCCAAAAGGAGACCCAGTACTTC NA TRBJ2-5 TRBV27 TRBD2
CSANGEVTDTQYF TGCAGTGCTAATGGGGAGGTCACAGATACGCAGTATTTT once TRBJ2-3 TRBV20-1 NA
CASSLPGTPSTDTQYF TGCGCCAGCAGCTTACCCGGGACACCTAGCACAGATACGCAGTATTTT NA TRBJ2-3 TRBV4-1 NA
CASSPRLAGWNEQFF TGTGCCAGCAGCCCCCGGCTAGCGGGATGGAATGAGCAGTTCTTC NA TRBJ2-1 TRBV7-9 TRBD2
CASSLYPSLGARTDTQYF TGTGCCAGCAGTTTGTATCCCTCATTGGGGGCCAGGACAGATACGCAGTATTTT NA TRBJ2-3 TRBV27 NA
CASSSEGVDIQYF TGTGCCAGCAGCTCAGAGGGGGTAGACATTCAGTACTTC once TRBJ2-4 TRBV9 NA